This T cell receptor beta chain was profiled in a study of OX40 agonist ivuxolimab in advanced cancers. Across the study: Dosing consisted of intravenous ivuxolimab at 0.01 to 10 mg/kg every 2 weeks. Those enrolled were 80% to 85% male, with a mean age of around 55 years and ages from roughly 23 to 79. Partial responses, seen in three patients, involved one hepatocellular carcinoma and two cutaneous melanomas. Whole-study results and caveats: CD4+ and CD8+ blood T cells expanded clonally by week 6 at 0.1 to 3.0 mg/kg.

Method: immunoSEQ multiplex PCR; TCRdb's copy keeps in-frame clones and lacks some. The sample contains about 76,000 clones, about 88% of which appear only once. The germline V gene has CDR1 SGHTA and CDR2 FQGTGA. The CDR3 loop spans 15 amino acids. Trimming shortened V by 3 bases and J by 2 bases, and 12 bases separated the two germline ends. In the case of this clone: The antigen is undetermined.

The receptor was isolated from an adult with an advanced solid tumor such as melanoma, head and neck, liver or kidney cancer. This chain connects TRBV7-3 to TRBJ2-3; D is unclear. The sample consisted of CD4+ or CD8+ T cells sorted from blood, taken in a trial of the OX40 agonist ivuxolimab. The CDR3 DNA is TGTGCCAGCAGCTTGGGTCACTCCCCCACAGATACGCAGTATTTT. This sequence encodes CASSLGHSPTDTQYF.